This T cell receptor (beta chain) originates from a study of neurological immune-mediated disorders. V lost 5 bases and J lost 5, with 11 bases in between. The CDR3 has 13 amino acids. Germline V lookup: CDR1 MNHEY, CDR2 SVGAGI. This clonotype occurred many times. Its antigen is as yet unknown. Each CDR3 protein is one row after TCRdb ran MiXCR on the 5' RACE reads. The sample consists of 20,000 to 25,000 distinct CDR3 sequences, roughly 13% of them appearing once. Study-wide results and limits: Falling below healthy controls, multiple sclerosis showed the least TCR clonal expansion, while HTLV-1-associated myelopathy showed the most.

Time point denoted: technical triplicate 1. The V gene is TRBV6-5, the J gene TRBJ2-3, with TRBD2 as a possible D gene (5 bases). The source of this sequence is a female donor with HTLV-1-associated myelopathy (HAM/TSP). Material: CD4+ T cells from blood. The CDR3 coding sequence is TGTGCCAGCAGTCCCTACGAGGGAGATACGCAGTATTTT. Its protein is CASSPYEGDTQYF.